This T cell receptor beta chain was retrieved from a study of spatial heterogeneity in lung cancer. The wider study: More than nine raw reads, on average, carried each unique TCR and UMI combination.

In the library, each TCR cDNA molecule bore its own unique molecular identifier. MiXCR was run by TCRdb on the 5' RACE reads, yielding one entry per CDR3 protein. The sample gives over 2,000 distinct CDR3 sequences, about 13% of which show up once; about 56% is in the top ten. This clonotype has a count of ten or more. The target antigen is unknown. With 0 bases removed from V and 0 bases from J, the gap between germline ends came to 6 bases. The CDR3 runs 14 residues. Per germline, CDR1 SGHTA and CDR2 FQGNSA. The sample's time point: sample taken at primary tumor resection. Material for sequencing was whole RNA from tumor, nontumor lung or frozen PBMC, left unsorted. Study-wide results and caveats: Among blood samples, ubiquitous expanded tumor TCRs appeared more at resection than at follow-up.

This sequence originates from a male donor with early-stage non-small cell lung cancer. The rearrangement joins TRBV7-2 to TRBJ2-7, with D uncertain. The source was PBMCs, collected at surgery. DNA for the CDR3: TGTGCCAGCAGCTTAGCCCCTAGCTCCTACGAGCAGTACTTC. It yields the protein CASSLAPSSYEQYF.